This paragraph covers one T cell receptor beta chain sequence. This record belongs to a study of blood T cell repertoires in COVID-19. In the authors' workflow: Estimated nucleated cell counts came from reference gene primer amplification. The repertoire was sequenced with immunoSEQ multiplex PCR; TCRdb's copy has only in-frame clones and lacks some. V, J and clone size are those of that table, while D and trimming were read from the DNA. The repertoire holds over 130,000 clones, with approximately 86% as singletons. V lost 1 base to trimming and J lost 6 bases, with 11 bases between them. Germline-derived CDR1 and CDR2 are MNHNS and SASEGT. This CDR3 is 14 amino acids long.

Sequencing input: peripheral blood. This clonotype was obtained from a woman in her sixties with active or convalescent COVID-19. The chain couples TRBV6-1 to TRBJ2-3; no clear D gene. CDR3 residues: CASSEGVAMDTQYF. The CDR3 bases are TGTGCCAGCAGTGAAGGGGTAGCAATGGATACGCAGTATTTT.